This T cell receptor beta chain was documented in a study of cytomegalovirus exposure and HLA in healthy donors. Overall study results and limits: Roughly uniform depth of sequencing across donors was assumed in presence/absence analyses.

13 Jbeta primers and 60 Vbeta primers were used for the PCR. Using immunoSEQ multiplex PCR, the repertoire was profiled, and TCRdb retains in-frame clones only, with some absent. The sample has about 130,000 clones; over 8% are singletons. This clone was seen a few times. The antigen remains undetermined. Unmatched junction bases numbered 10, after V lost 10 bases and J lost 5 bases. Germline V gene sequence: CDR1 LNHDA, CDR2 SQIVND (reference sequence). The CDR3 consists of 13 residues. This sequence was found in a middle-aged man in good health and CMV-seronegative. This chain joins TRBV19 and TRBJ1-1, with 7 bases matching TRBD1. The sequenced sample consisted of PBMCs. The CDR3 protein is CAIIGGGGTEAFF. The CDR3 DNA reads as TGTGCCATCATAGGGGGCGGAGGTACTGAAGCTTTCTTT.